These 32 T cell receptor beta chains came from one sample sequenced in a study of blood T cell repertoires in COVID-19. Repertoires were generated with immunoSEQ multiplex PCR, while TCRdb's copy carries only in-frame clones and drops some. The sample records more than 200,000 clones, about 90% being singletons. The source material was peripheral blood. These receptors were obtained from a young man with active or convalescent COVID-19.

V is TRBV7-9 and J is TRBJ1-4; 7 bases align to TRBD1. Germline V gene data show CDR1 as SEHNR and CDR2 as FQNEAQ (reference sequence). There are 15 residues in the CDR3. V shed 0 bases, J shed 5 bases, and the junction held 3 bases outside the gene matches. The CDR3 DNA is TGTGCCAGCAGCTTAGCGGGGGACAGCAATGAAAAACTGTTTTTT. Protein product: CASSLAGDSNEKLFF.

In DNA, the CDR3 is TGTGCCAGCAGCCAGATGGGGAGCGGGAGCTTCGGCGAGCAGTACTTC. Amino acid sequence: CASSQMGSGSFGEQYF. This rearrangement joins TRBV4-2 to TRBJ2-7, with TRBD2 identical over 8 bases. After removal of 3 bases from V and 6 bases from J, the junction contained 13 bases not matched to a gene. This CDR3 contains 16 residues. Germline CDR1 and CDR2: LGHNA and YNFKEQ.

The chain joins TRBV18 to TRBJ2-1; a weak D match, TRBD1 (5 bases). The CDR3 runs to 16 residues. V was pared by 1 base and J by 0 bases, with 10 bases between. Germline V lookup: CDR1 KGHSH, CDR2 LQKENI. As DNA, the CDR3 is TGTGCCAGCTCACCACTGGGGCCTGGCTCCTACAATGAGCAGTTCTTC. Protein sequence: CASSPLGPGSYNEQFF.

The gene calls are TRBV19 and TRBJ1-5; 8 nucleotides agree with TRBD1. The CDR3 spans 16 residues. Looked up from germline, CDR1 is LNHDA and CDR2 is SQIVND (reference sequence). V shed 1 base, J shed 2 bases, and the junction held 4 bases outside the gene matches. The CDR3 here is CASSIGRQGRNQPQHF. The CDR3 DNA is TGTGCCAGTAGTATAGGGAGACAGGGGCGCAATCAGCCCCAGCATTTT.

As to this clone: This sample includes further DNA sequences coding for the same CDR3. The CDR3, as DNA: TGTGCCAGCAGCCCTACAGGGGGTTATGGCTACACCTTC. Protein product: CASSPTGGYGYTF. This rearrangement joins TRBV7-2 to TRBJ1-2, with 8 bases aligning to TRBD1. The ends lost 5 bases at V and 5 bases at J; junction bases unmatched: 4. This CDR3 has 13 amino acids. Per the germline V gene, CDR1 is SGHTA and CDR2 is FQGNSA.

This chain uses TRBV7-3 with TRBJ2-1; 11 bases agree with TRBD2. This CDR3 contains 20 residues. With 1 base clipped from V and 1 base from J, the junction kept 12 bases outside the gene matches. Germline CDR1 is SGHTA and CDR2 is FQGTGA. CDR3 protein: CASSLKLAGVLAGSYNEQFF. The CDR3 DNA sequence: TGTGCCAGCAGCTTAAAACTAGCGGGAGTTCTAGCCGGGTCCTACAATGAGCAGTTCTTC.

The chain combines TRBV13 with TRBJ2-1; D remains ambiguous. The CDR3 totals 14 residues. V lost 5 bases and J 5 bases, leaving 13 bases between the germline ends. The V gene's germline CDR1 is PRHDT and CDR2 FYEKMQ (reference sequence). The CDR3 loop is CASSPPTSHNEQFF. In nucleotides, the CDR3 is TGTGCCAGCAGCCCCCCGACAAGCCACAATGAGCAGTTCTTC.

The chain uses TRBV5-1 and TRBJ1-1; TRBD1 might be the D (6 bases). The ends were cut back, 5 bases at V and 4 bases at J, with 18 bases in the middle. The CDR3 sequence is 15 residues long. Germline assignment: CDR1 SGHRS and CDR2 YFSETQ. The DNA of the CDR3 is TGCGCCAGCAGGGAAAGGGGGGAGGGCTCCACTGAAGCTTTCTTT. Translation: CASRERGEGSTEAFF.

The CDR3, as DNA: TGTGCCAGCAGTTTATATGGCGGTACCCGTAACTATGGCTACACCTTC. Residues: CASSLYGGTRNYGYTF. The rearrangement links TRBV28 to TRBJ1-2; no firm D call. V was shortened by 1 base and J by 1 base, with 13 bases between the two germline ends. The CDR3 length is 16 residues. Looked up from germline, CDR1 is MDHEN and CDR2 is SYDVKM.

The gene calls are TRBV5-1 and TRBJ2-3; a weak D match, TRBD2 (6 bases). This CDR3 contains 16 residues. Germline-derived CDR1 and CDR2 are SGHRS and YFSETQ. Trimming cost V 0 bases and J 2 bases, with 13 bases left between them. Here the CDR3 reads CASSLATVAATDTQYF. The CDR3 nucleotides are TGCGCCAGCAGCTTGGCCACGGTAGCGGCCACAGATACGCAGTATTTT. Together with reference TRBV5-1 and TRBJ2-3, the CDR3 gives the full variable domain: KAGVTQTPRYLIKTRGQQVTLSCSPISGHRSVSWYQQTPGQGLQFLFEYFSETQRNKGNFPGRFSGRQFSNSRSEMNVSTLELGDSALYLCASSLATVAATDTQYFGPGTRLTVL.

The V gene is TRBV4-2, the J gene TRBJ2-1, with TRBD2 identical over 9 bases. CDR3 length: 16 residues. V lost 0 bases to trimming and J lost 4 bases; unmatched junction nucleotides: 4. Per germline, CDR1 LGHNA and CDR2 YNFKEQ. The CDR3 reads CASSQEIAGAYNEQFF. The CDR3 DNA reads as TGTGCCAGCAGCCAAGAAATAGCGGGAGCGTACAATGAGCAGTTCTTC.

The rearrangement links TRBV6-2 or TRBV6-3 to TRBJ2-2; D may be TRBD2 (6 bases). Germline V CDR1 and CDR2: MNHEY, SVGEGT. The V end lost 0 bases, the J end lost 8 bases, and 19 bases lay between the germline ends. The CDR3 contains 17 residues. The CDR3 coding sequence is TGTGCCAGCAGTTACTCTAGGGTCGGGAGCCCCCGAGGGGAGCTGTTTTTT. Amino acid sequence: CASSYSRVGSPRGELFF.

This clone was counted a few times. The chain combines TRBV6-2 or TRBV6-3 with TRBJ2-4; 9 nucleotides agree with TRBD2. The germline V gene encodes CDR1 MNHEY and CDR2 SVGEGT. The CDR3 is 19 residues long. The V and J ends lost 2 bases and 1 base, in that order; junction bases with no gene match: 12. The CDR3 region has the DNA TGTGCCAGCAGTTACCATGCGGGAGGGCCCGTCCGGGCCAAAAACATTCAGTACTTC. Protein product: CASSYHAGGPVRAKNIQYF.

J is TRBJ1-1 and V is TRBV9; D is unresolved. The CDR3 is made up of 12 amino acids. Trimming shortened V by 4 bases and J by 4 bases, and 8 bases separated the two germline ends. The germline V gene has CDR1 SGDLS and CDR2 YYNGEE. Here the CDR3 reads CASSPAGTEAFF. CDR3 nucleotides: TGTGCCAGCAGCCCGGCGGGCACTGAAGCTTTCTTT.

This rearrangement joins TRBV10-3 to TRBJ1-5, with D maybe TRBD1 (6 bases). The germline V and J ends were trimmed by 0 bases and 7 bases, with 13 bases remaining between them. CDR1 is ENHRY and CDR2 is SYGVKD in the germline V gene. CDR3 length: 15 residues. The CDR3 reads CAISESGGGRQPQHF. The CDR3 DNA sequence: TGTGCCATCAGTGAGTCGGGGGGCGGGAGACAGCCCCAGCATTTT.

The CDR3, as DNA: TGTGCCAGCAGTACCCCAGGGGGAGAGAACACTGAAGCTTTCTTT. Translated: CASSTPGGENTEAFF. The genes are TRBV28 and TRBJ1-1, with 7 bases lining up with TRBD1. With 5 bases clipped from V and 1 base from J, the junction kept 7 bases outside the gene matches. This CDR3 contains 15 residues. The germline CDR1 and CDR2 sequences are MDHEN and SYDVKM.

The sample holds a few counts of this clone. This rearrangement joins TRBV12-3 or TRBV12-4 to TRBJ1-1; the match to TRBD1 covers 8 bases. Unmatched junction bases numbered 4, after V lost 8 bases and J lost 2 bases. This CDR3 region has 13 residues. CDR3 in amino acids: CASRDRKNTEAFF. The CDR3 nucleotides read TGTGCCAGCCGGGACAGGAAAAACACTGAAGCTTTCTTT.

CDR3 sequence reads: CASSSPPGPQHF. The DNA for the CDR3 is TGTGCCAGCAGTTCCCCCCCGGGGCCCCAGCATTTT. The chain employs TRBV28 and TRBJ1-5; D is undetermined. The germline gives CDR1 MDHEN, CDR2 SYDVKM. V gave up 4 bases and J gave up 9 bases, with 10 bases separating them. This CDR3 has 12 residues.

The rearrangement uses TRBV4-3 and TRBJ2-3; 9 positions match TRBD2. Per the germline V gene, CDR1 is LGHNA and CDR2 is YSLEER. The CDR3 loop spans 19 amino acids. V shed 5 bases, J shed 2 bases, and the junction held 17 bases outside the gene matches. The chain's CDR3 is CASSKGLAPTRSFTDTQYF. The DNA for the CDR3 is TGCGCCAGCAGCAAGGGACTAGCTCCCACCCGAAGTTTCACAGATACGCAGTATTTT.

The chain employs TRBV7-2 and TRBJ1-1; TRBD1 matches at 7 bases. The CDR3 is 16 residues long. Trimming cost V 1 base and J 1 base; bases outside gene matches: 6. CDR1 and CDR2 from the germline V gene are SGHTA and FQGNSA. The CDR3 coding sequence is TGTGCCAGCAGCTTAGGACCGACAGGGTGGAACACTGAAGCTTTCTTT. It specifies CASSLGPTGWNTEAFF.

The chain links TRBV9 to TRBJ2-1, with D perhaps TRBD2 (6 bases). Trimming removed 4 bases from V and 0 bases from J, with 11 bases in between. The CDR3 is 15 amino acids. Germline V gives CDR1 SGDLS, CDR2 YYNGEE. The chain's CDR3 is CASSSDGSSYNEQFF. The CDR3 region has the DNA TGTGCCAGCAGCTCTGACGGGAGCTCCTACAATGAGCAGTTCTTC.

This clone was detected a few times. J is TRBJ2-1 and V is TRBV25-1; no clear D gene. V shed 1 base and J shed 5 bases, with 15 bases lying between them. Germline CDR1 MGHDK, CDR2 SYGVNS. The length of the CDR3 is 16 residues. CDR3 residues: CASSESGSWNHNEQFF. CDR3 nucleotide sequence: TGTGCCAGCAGTGAATCAGGTAGTTGGAACCACAATGAGCAGTTCTTC.

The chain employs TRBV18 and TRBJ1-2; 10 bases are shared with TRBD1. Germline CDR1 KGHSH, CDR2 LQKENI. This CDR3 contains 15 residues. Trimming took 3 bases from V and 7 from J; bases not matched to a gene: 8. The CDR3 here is CASSPGDRGLSGYTF. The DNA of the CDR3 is TGTGCCAGCTCACCGGGGGACAGGGGCCTCAGTGGCTACACCTTC.

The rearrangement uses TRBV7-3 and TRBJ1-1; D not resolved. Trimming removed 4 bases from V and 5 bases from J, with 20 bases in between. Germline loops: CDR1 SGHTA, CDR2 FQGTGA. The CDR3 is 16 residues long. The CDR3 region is CASSSYPNGGETEAFF. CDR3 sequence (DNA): TGTGCCAGCAGCTCCTACCCGAATGGTGGGGAGACTGAAGCTTTCTTT.

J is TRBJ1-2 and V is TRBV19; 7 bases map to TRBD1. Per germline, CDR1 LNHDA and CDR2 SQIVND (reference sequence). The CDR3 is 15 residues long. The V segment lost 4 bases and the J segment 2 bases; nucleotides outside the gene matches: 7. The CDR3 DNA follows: TGTGCCAGTAGTAACCCAGGGACAGAGAACTATGGCTACACCTTC. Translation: CASSNPGTENYGYTF. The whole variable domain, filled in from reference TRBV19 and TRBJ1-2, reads DGGITQSPKYLFRKEGQNVTLSCEQNLNHDAMYWYRQDPGQGLRLIYYSQIVNDFQKGDIAEGYSVSREKKESFPLTVTSAQKNPTAFYLCASSNPGTENYGYTFGSGTRLTVV.

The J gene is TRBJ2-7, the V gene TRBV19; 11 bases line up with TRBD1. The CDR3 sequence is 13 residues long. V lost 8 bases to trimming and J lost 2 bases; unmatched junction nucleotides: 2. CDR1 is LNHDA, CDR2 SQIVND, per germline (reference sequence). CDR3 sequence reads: CASRGQGAYEQYF. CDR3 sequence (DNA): TGTGCCAGTCGGGGACAGGGGGCCTACGAGCAGTACTTC. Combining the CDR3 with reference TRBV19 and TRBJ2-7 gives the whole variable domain DGGITQSPKYLFRKEGQNVTLSCEQNLNHDAMYWYRQDPGQGLRLIYYSQIVNDFQKGDIAEGYSVSREKKESFPLTVTSAQKNPTAFYLCASRGQGAYEQYFGPGTRLTVT.

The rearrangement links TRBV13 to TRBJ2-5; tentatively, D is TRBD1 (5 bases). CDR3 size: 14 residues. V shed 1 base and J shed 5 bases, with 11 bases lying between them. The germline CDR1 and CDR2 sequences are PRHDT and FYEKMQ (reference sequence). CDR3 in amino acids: CASSLDGQGETQYF. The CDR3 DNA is TGTGCCAGCAGCTTAGATGGCCAGGGTGAGACCCAGTACTTC.

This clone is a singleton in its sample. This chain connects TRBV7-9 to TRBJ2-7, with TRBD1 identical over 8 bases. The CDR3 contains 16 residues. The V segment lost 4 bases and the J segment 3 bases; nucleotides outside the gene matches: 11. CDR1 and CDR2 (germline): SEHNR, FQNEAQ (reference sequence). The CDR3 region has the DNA TGTGCCAGCAGCTCCCCCAGGACAGGGACGCTCTACGAGCAGTACTTC. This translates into CASSSPRTGTLYEQYF.

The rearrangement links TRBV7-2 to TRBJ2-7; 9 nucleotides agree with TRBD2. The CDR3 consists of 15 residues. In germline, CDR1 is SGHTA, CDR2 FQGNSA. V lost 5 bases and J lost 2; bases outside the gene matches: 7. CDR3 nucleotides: TGTGCCAGCAGCAAAAGCGGGGGGCAAACCTACGAGCAGTACTTC. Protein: CASSKSGGQTYEQYF.

The CDR3 nucleotides are TGTGCCAGCAGTTTTTTAGCGGGAGTCATCGGGGAGCTGTTTTTT. Encoded protein: CASSFLAGVIGELFF. The chain joins TRBV28 to TRBJ2-2, with 9 positions matching TRBD2. With V trimmed by 3 bases and J by 7 bases, 6 bases remained unmatched. Germline V CDR1 and CDR2: MDHEN, SYDVKM. The CDR3 contains 15 residues.

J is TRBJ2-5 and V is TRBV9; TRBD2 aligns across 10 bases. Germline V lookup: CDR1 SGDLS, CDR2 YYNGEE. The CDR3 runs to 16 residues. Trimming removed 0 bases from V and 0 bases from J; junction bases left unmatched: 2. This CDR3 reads CASSVDSGRYQETQYF. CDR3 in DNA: TGTGCCAGCAGCGTAGATAGCGGGAGGTACCAAGAGACCCAGTACTTC.

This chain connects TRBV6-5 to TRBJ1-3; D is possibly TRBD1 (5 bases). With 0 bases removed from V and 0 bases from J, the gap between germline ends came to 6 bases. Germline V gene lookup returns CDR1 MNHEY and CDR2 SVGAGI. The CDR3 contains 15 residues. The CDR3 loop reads CASSYSGGSGNTIYF. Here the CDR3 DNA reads TGTGCCAGCAGTTACTCGGGGGGCTCTGGAAACACCATATATTTT.